The source of this T cell receptor beta chain is a study of Graves' ophthalmopathy and Graves' hyperthyroidism. Between the trimmed V and J ends, which lost 1 base and 2 bases, there was a span of 5 bases. The CDR3 runs 12 residues. CDR1 is DFQATT and CDR2 is SNEGSKA in the germline V gene (reference sequence). RNA transcripts yielded amplified TCR beta CDR3 regions. First-round RT-PCR with HTBI primers preceded a second-round multiplex PCR. MiXCR, run by TCRdb on the multiplex PCR reads, gives a single entry per CDR3 protein. The sample contains approximately 700,000 distinct CDR3 sequences, 40% of which appear only once. Comment on this clonotype: A much larger clone differs by one base, so this may be a read error.

The sequencing sample was made of peripheral blood. The V and J genes are TRBV20-1 and TRBJ1-2; D is undetermined. The clonotype originates from an adult man with Graves' ophthalmopathy. This CDR3 is CSARGRNYGYTF. CDR3 coding DNA: TGCAGTGCTAGAGGCAGGAACTATGGCTACACCTTC.